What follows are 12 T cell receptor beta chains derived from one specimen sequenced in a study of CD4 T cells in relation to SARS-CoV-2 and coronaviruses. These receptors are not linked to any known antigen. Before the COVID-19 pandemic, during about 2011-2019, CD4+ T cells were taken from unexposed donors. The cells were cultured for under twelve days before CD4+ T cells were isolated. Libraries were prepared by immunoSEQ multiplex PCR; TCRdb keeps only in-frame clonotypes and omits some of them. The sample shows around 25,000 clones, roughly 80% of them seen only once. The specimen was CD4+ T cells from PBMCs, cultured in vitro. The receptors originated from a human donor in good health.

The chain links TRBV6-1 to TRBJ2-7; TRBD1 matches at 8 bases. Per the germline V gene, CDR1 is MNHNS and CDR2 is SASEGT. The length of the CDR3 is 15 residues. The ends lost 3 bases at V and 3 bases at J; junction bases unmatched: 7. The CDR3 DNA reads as TGTGCCAGCAGTGACCCACAGGGGGGCCGCTACGAGCAGTACTTC. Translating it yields CASSDPQGGRYEQYF.

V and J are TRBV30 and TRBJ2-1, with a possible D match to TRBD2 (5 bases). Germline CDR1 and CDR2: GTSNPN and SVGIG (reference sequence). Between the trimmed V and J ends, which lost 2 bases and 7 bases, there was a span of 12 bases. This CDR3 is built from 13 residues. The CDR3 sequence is CAWSSGQRNEQFF. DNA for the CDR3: TGTGCCTGGAGTAGCGGTCAACGGAATGAGCAGTTCTTC. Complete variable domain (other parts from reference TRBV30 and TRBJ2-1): SQTIHQWPATLVQPVGSPLSLECTVEGTSNPNLYWYRQAAGRGLQLLFYSVGIGQISSEVPQNLSASRPQDRQFILSSKKLLLSDSGFYLCAWSSGQRNEQFFGPGTRLTVL.

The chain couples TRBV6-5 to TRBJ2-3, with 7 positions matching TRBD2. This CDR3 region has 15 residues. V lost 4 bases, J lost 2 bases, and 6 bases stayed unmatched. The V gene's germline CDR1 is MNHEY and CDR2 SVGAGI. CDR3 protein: CASSSGSGITDTQYF. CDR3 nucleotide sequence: TGTGCCAGCAGTTCGGGGAGCGGGATCACAGATACGCAGTATTTT.

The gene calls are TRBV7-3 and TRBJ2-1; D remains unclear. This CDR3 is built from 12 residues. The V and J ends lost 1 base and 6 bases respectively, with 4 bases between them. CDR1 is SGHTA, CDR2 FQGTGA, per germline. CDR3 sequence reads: CASSLRTNEQFF. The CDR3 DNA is TGTGCCAGCAGCTTAAGAACCAATGAGCAGTTCTTC.

For the CDR3, the DNA is TGTGCCAGCAGCAGGGGGACTTCGGGCGCGGGCGGCTACACCTTC. Its translation: CASSRGTSGAGGYTF. The chain employs TRBV21-1 and TRBJ1-2. TRBV21-1 is an annotated pseudogene. The CDR3 loop spans 15 amino acids.

CDR3 coding DNA: TGCGCCAGCAACATACAGGAGGACGGGGAGCTGTTTTTT. Translated, it gives CASNIQEDGELFF. The chain has TRBV5-1 and TRBJ2-2; D could derive from TRBD1 or TRBD2 (5 bases each). The ends were cut back, 6 bases at V and 7 bases at J, with 13 bases in the middle. This CDR3 is built from 13 residues. The germline V gene has CDR1 SGHRS and CDR2 YFSETQ.

The DNA for the CDR3 is TGTGCCAGCAGCCCAGACTTAGAAGGGACTCAAGATACGCAGTATTTT. Residues: CASSPDLEGTQDTQYF. The rearrangement joins TRBV5-5 to TRBJ2-3; TRBD2 might be the D (6 bases). CDR1 and CDR2 (germline): SGHKS, YYEKEE (reference sequence). V was cut by 4 bases and J by 5 bases, with 20 bases left in between. The CDR3 contains 16 residues.

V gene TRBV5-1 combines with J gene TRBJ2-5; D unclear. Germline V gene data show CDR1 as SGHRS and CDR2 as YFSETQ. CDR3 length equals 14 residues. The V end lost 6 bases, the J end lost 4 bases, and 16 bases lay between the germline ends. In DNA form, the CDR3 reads TGCGCCAGCAACCCCGGGCCCCCCGCAGAGACCCAGTACTTC. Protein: CASNPGPPAETQYF. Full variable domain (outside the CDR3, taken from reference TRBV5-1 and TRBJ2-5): KAGVTQTPRYLIKTRGQQVTLSCSPISGHRSVSWYQQTPGQGLQFLFEYFSETQRNKGNFPGRFSGRQFSNSRSEMNVSTLELGDSALYLCASNPGPPAETQYFGPGTRLLVL.

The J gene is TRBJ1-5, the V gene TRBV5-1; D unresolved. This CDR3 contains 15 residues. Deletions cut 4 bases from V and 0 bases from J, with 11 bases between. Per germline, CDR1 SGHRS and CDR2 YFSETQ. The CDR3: CASSQDANSNQPQHF. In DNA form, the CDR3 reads TGCGCCAGCAGCCAGGACGCAAATAGCAATCAGCCCCAGCATTTT.

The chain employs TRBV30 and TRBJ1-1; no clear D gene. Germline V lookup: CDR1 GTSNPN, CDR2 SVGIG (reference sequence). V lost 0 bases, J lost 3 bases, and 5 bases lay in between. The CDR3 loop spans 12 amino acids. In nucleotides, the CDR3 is TGTGCCTGGAGTGTTAGGGACACTGAAGCTTTCTTT. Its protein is CAWSVRDTEAFF. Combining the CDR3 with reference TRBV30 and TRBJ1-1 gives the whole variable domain SQTIHQWPATLVQPVGSPLSLECTVEGTSNPNLYWYRQAAGRGLQLLFYSVGIGQISSEVPQNLSASRPQDRQFILSSKKLLLSDSGFYLCAWSVRDTEAFFGQGTRLTVV.

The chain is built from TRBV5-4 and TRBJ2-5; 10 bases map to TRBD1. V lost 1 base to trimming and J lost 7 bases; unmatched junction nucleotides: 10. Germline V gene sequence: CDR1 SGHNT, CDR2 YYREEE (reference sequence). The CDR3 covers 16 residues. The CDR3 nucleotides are TGTGCCAGCAGCTTGAGGGACAGGGGAGGTCGGTGGACCCAGTACTTC. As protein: CASSLRDRGGRWTQYF.

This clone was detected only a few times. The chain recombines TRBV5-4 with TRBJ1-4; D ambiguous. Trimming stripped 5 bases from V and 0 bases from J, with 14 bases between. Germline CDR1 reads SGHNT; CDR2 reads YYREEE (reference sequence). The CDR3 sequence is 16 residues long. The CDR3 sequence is CASSSVQVATNEKLFF. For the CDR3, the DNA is TGTGCCAGCAGTTCCGTCCAGGTTGCAACTAATGAAAAACTGTTTTTT.